Below are 3 T cell receptor beta chains sequenced from a single sample in a study of response to subunit inactivated influenza vaccine. TCRdb used MiXCR to reprocess the RT-PCR reads, holding one entry per CDR3 protein. The table has roughly 630,000 distinct CDR3 sequences, about 14% seen once. Material: PBMCs from blood, obtained 14 days before vaccination. These receptors were collected from a man aged 45-60 years who received an inactivated influenza vaccine.

This rearrangement joins TRBV7-9 to TRBJ2-5; TRBD1 matches at 10 bases. The CDR3 is 15 amino acids. V gave up 4 bases and J gave up 4 bases; unmatched junction bases: 6. Looked up from germline, CDR1 is SEHNR and CDR2 is FQNEAQ (reference sequence). The CDR3 DNA sequence: TGTGCCAGCAGCTGGCGACAGGGGGCAGGAGAGACCCAGTACTTC. Amino acids: CASSWRQGAGETQYF.

This clonotype showed up many times. The J gene is TRBJ2-7, the V gene TRBV5-1; no firm D call. The germline V and J ends were trimmed by 0 bases and 0 bases, with 4 bases remaining between them. The length of the CDR3 is 13 residues. Germline CDR1 SGHRS, CDR2 YFSETQ. The CDR3 is CASSLDNSYEQYF. The CDR3 DNA reads TGCGCCAGCAGCTTGGACAACTCCTACGAGCAGTACTTC.

The genes are TRBV24-1 and TRBJ2-1; D could derive from TRBD1 or TRBD2 (5 bases each). The CDR3 has 12 amino acids. Germline V gene data show CDR1 as KGHDR and CDR2 as SFDVKD. The V gene lost 7 bases and the J gene lost 7 bases, with 10 bases spanning the gap. This CDR3 is CATRNWGNEQFF. As DNA, the CDR3 is TGTGCCACCAGGAATTGGGGGAATGAGCAGTTCTTC.